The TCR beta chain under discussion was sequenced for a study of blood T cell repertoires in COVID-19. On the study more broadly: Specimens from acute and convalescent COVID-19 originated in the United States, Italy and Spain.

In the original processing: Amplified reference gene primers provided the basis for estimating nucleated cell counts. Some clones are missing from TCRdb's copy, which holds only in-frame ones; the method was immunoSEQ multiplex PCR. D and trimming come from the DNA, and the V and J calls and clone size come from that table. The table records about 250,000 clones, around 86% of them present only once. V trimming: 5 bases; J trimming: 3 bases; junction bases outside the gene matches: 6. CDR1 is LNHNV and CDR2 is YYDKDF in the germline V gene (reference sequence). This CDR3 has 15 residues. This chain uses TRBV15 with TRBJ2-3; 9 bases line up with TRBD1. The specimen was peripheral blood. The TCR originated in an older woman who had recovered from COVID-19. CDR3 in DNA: TGTGCCACCAGCGGCTACGACAGGGGGACAGATACGCAGTATTTT. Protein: CATSGYDRGTDTQYF. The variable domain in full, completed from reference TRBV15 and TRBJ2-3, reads DAMVIQNPRYQVTQFGKPVTLSCSQTLNHNVMYWYQQKSSQAPKLLFHYYDKDFNNEADTPDNFQSRRPNTSFCFLDIRSPGLGDTAMYLCATSGYDRGTDTQYFGPGTRLTVL.